This entry features one T cell receptor beta chain sequence. The antigen remains undetermined. At one end the junction does not follow the germline gene, possibly because of a read error. CDR1 MRHNA and CDR2 SNTAGT come from the germline V gene. There are 16 residues in the CDR3. One entry per CDR3 protein results from TCRdb running MiXCR on the 5' RACE reads. Counted here are more than 600,000 distinct CDR3 sequences, 18% occurring once; the ten biggest clones make up about an eighth. The sample belongs to a study of identical twins. Study results and limitations: Insertions were fewer in abundant cord blood beta clonotypes, whereas memory repertoires showed none of this pattern.

These same data were also listed under a study on T cells expressing NK-cell markers.

The V call is TRBV6-4, the J call TRBJ2-6, with D possibly TRBD1 on 5 matching bases. The TCR comes from a woman between 18 and 30 years old in good health. What was sequenced was PBMCs. CDR3: CASSRDQGSRANVLTF. CDR3 DNA: TGTGCCAGCAGCCGAGATCAGGGATCTAGGGCCAACGTCCTGACCTTC.